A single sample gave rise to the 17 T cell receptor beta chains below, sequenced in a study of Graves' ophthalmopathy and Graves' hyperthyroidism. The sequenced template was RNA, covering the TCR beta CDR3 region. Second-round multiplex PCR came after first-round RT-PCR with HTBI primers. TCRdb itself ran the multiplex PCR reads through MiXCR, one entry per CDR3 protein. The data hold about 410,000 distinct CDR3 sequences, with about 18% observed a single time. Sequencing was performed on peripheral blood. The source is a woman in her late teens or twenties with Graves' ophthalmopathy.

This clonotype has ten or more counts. DNA of the CDR3: TGCAGTGCCCCCGAGGGCCCGACTGACTCCTACGAGCAGTACTTC. This encodes CSAPEGPTDSYEQYF. This sequence joins TRBV20-1 and TRBJ2-7; D is perhaps TRBD2 (5 bases). V lost 6 bases to trimming and J lost 0 bases, with 18 bases between them. CDR1 DFQATT and CDR2 SNEGSKA come from the germline V gene (reference sequence). CDR3 length: 15 residues.

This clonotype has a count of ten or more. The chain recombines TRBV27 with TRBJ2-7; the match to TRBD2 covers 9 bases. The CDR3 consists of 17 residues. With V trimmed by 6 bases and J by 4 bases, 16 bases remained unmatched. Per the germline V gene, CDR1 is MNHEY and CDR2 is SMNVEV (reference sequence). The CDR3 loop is CASRKDLGGGVWYEQYF. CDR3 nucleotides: TGTGCCAGCAGAAAAGATTTAGGCGGGGGGGTTTGGTACGAGCAGTACTTC.

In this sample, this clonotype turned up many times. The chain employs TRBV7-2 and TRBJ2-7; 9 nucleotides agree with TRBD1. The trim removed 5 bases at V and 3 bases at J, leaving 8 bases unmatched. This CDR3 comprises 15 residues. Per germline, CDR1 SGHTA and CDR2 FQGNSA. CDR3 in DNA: TGTGCCAGCAGCACCACACAGGGGGCTTTCTACGAGCAGTACTTC. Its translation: CASSTTQGAFYEQYF. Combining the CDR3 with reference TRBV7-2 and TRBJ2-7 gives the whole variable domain GAGVSQSPSNKVTEKGKDVELRCDPISGHTALYWYRQSLGQGLEFLIYFQGNSAPDKSGLPSDRFSAERTGGSVSTLTIQRTQQEDSAVYLCASSTTQGAFYEQYFGPGTRLTVT.

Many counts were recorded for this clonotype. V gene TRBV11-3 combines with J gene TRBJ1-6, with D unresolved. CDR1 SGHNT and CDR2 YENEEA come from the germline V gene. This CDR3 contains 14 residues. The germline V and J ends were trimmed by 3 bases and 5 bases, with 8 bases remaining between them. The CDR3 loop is CASSLGSDNSPLHF. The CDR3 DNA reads TGTGCCAGCAGCTTGGGTTCCGATAATTCACCCCTCCACTTT.

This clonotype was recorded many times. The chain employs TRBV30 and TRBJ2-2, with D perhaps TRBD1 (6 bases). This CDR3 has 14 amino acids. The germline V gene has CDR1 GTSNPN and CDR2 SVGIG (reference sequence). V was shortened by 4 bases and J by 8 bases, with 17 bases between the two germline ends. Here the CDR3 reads CAWKRQAGMGELFF. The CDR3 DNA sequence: TGTGCCTGGAAGCGACAGGCTGGGATGGGGGAGCTGTTTTTT.

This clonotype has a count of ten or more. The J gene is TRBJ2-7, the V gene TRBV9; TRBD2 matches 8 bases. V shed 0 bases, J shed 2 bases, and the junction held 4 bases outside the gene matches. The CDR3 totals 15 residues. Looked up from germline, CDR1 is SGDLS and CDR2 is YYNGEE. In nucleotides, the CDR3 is TGTGCCAGCAGCGTAGGGGTAGCGGGGACCTACGAGCAGTACTTC. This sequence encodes CASSVGVAGTYEQYF.

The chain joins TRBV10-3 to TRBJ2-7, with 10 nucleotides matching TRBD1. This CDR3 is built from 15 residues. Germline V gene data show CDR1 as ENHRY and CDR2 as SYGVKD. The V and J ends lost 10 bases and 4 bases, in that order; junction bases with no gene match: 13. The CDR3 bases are TGTGCCACGCTCCGGGACAGGGGTGTTGGATACGAGCAGTACTTC. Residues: CATLRDRGVGYEQYF.

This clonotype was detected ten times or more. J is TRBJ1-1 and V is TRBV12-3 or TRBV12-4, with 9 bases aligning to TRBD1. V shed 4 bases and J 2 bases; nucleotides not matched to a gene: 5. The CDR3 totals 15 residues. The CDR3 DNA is TGTGCCAGCAGTTCCAGGGACAGGGCTAACACTGAAGCTTTCTTT. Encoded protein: CASSSRDRANTEAFF.

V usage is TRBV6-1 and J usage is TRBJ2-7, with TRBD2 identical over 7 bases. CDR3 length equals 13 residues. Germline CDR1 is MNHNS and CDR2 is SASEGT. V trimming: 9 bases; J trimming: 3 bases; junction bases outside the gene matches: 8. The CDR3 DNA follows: TGTGCCAGTAAGAGCGGGGACGTCTACGAGCAGTACTTC. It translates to CASKSGDVYEQYF.

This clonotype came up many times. The CDR3 spells CASSWATGDRQPQHF. DNA for the CDR3: TGTGCCAGCAGCTGGGCGACAGGGGACAGACAGCCCCAGCATTTT. This sequence joins TRBV5-5 and TRBJ1-5; 8 bases are shared with TRBD1. V lost 3 bases, J lost 7 bases, and 9 bases stayed unmatched. Per the germline V gene, CDR1 is SGHKS and CDR2 is YYEKEE (reference sequence). The CDR3 is 15 amino acids.

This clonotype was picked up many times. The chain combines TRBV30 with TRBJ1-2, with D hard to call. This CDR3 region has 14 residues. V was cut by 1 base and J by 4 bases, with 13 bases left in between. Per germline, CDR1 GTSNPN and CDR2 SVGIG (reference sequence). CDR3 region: CAWSESPFLYGYTF. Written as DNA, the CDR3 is TGTGCCTGGAGTGAATCGCCATTCCTCTATGGCTACACCTTC.

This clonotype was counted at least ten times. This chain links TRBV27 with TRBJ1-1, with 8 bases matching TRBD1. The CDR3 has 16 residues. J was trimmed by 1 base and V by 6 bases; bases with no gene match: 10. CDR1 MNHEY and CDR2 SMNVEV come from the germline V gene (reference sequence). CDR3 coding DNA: TGTGCCAGCAGAAGTACTCCCGGGACAGGGAACACTGAAGCTTTCTTT. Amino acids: CASRSTPGTGNTEAFF.

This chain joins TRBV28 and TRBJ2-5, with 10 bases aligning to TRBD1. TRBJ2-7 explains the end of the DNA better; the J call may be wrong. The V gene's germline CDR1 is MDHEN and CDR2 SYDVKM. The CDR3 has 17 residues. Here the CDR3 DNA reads TGTGCCAGCAGTCTATCCGGGACAGGGGTAGCCAATGGCGAGCAGTACTTC. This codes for CASSLSGTGVANGEQYF.

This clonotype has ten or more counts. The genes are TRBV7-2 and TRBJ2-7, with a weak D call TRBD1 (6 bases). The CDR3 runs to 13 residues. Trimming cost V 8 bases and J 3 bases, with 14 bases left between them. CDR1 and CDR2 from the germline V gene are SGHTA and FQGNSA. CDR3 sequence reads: CASSVGAYYEQYF. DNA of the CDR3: TGTGCCAGCTCCGTGGGGGCGTACTACGAGCAGTACTTC.

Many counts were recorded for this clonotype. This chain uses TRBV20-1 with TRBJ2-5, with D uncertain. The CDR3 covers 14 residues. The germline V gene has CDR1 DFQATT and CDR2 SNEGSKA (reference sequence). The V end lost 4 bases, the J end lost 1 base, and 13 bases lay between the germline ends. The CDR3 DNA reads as TGCAGTGCTATGCCCCCCCTCGGCCAAGAGACCCAGTACTTC. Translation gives CSAMPPLGQETQYF.

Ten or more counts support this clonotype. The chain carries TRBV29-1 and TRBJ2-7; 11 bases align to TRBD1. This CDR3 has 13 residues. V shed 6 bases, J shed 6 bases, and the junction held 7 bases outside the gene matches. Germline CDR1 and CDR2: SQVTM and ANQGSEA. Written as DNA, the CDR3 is TGCAGCGTGGGACAGGGGGTATTGTCCGAGCAGTACTTC. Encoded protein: CSVGQGVLSEQYF.

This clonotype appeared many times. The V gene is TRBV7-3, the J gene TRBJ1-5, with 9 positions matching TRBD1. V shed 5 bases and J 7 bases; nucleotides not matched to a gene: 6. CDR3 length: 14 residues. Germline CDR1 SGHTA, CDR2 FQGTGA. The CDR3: CASSQTGGRQPQHF. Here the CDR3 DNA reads TGTGCCAGCAGCCAAACAGGGGGCCGCCAGCCCCAGCATTTT.